One and the same sample provided the 28 T cell receptor beta chains below, sequenced in a study of early T cells in non-severe SARS-CoV-2 infection. In TCRdb, the 5' RACE reads were re-called with MiXCR into one record per CDR3 protein. The sample contains some 80,000 distinct CDR3 sequences, 5% of which appear only once. The specimen was whole blood, collected at baseline. These receptors were taken from an adult who was a healthcare worker with PCR-confirmed SARS-CoV-2 infection or an uninfected control (not recorded which).

This clonotype was observed many times. The V call is TRBV5-1, the J call TRBJ1-5; no clear D. Germline loops: CDR1 SGHRS, CDR2 YFSETQ. The V gene lost 1 base and the J gene lost 4 bases, with 6 bases spanning the gap. The CDR3 is 13 residues long. The CDR3 is CASSLNKNQPQHF. The DNA of the CDR3 is TGCGCCAGCAGCTTGAACAAAAATCAGCCCCAGCATTTT.

This clonotype was recorded a few times. The chain combines TRBV11-2 with TRBJ2-3; D is unclear. This CDR3 has 13 residues. V gave up 0 bases and J gave up 6 bases, with 7 bases separating them. Per the germline V gene, CDR1 is SGHAT and CDR2 is FQNNGV. CDR3 amino acids: CASSLDLRDTQYF. The CDR3 coding sequence is TGTGCCAGCAGCTTAGATCTCCGGGATACGCAGTATTTT.

The chain uses TRBV28 and TRBJ2-1; TRBD2 agrees at 7 bases. The V gene end was trimmed by 7 bases and the J gene end by 5 bases; junction bases not matched to a gene: 8. Germline assignment: CDR1 MDHEN and CDR2 SYDVKM. This CDR3 spans 14 amino acids. CDR3 loop: CASIEGGDNNEQFF. The CDR3 DNA is TGTGCCAGCATTGAGGGAGGGGATAACAATGAGCAGTTCTTC.

The CDR3: CASSLDIGAGAEQYF. The CDR3 bases are TGTGCCAGCAGCTTAGATATCGGGGCAGGAGCCGAGCAGTACTTC. The rearrangement links TRBV7-8 to TRBJ2-7; perhaps D is TRBD1 or TRBD2 (5 bases each). Trimming took 1 base from V and 6 from J, leaving 16 bases between them. The CDR3 runs 15 residues. Germline V gene sequence: CDR1 SGHVS, CDR2 FQNEAQ.

This clonotype was detected a few times. This chain links TRBV11-3 with TRBJ2-2; 12 positions agree with TRBD2. V shed 4 bases and J 5 bases; nucleotides not matched to a gene: 5. Germline CDR1 and CDR2: SGHNT and YENEEA. The CDR3 loop spans 16 amino acids. The CDR3 DNA reads TGTGCCAGCAGCTCGGGGACTAGCGGGTTAACCGGGGAGCTGTTTTTT. The encoded protein is CASSSGTSGLTGELFF. The full variable domain, its missing parts supplied by reference TRBV11-3 and TRBJ2-2, is EAGVVQSPRYKIIEKKQPVAFWCNPISGHNTLYWYLQNLGQGPELLIRYENEEAVDDSQLPKDRFSAERLKGVDSTLKIQPAELGDSAVYLCASSSGTSGLTGELFFGEGSRLTVL.

J is TRBJ2-6 and V is TRBV6-5, with D possibly matching TRBD1 (5 bases). CDR1 and CDR2 (germline): MNHEY, SVGAGI. Trimming stripped 7 bases from V and 4 bases from J, with 23 bases between. The CDR3 loop spans 18 amino acids. The CDR3 nucleotides are TGTGCCAGCAAACCCGAGGTGGGGCGCACTCGGGGGGCCAACGTCCTGACTTTC. The encoded protein is CASKPEVGRTRGANVLTF.

The chain combines TRBV29-1 with TRBJ2-1; D possibly matches TRBD1 or TRBD2 (5 bases each). Trimming pared 7 bases from V and 13 bases from J, leaving 14 bases between. The CDR3 is made up of 10 amino acids. Germline V gives CDR1 SQVTM, CDR2 ANQGSEA. In DNA, the CDR3 is TGCAGCGCAGAGGTGGGGGTTCAGTTCTTC. Protein: CSAEVGVQFF.

This clonotype was counted at least ten times. The chain employs TRBV18 and TRBJ2-1; 10 bases are shared with TRBD1. Per the germline V gene, CDR1 is KGHSH and CDR2 is LQKENI. The CDR3 has 15 residues. Losses at the gene ends were 3 bases for V and 8 bases for J; bases not matched to a gene: 7. CDR3: CASSPDGTGVDEQFF. Here the CDR3 DNA reads TGTGCCAGCTCACCGGACGGGACAGGGGTGGATGAGCAGTTCTTC.

This clonotype has a handful of counts. The genes are TRBV9 and TRBJ2-7; D remains unclear. With 0 bases removed from V and 0 bases from J, the gap between germline ends came to 7 bases. Germline lookup yields CDR1 SGDLS and CDR2 YYNGEE. This CDR3 comprises 14 residues. The CDR3 loop is CASSVDPSSYEQYF. The CDR3 DNA is TGTGCCAGCAGCGTAGACCCGAGCTCCTACGAGCAGTACTTC.

This clonotype was seen many times. This chain uses TRBV28 with TRBJ2-7; 14 nucleotides match TRBD2. With V trimmed by 4 bases and J by 5 bases, 7 bases remained unmatched. Germline values: CDR1 MDHEN, CDR2 SYDVKM. The CDR3 extends over 16 amino acids. CDR3 DNA: TGTGCCAGCAGTTCAGGGAGGGGACTAGCGGGAGACGAGCAGTACTTC. It translates to CASSSGRGLAGDEQYF.

This clonotype has only a few counts. This chain links TRBV5-4 with TRBJ2-5, with D unresolved. The germline V gene encodes CDR1 SGHNT and CDR2 YYREEE (reference sequence). CDR3 length: 15 residues. Trimming pared 3 bases from V and 3 bases from J, leaving 15 bases between. The CDR3 nucleotides read TGTGCCAGCAGCTCGGGCCCGACATCCGAAGAGACCCAGTACTTC. Translated: CASSSGPTSEETQYF.

This clonotype was counted only a few times. This chain joins TRBV11-2 and TRBJ2-4, with a weak D call TRBD2 (6 bases). Trimming took off 1 base at V and 0 bases at J, with 10 bases between the two ends. There are 16 residues in the CDR3. Germline V gene sequence: CDR1 SGHAT, CDR2 FQNNGV. CDR3 loop: CASSLVGGLAKNIQYF. The CDR3 DNA sequence: TGTGCCAGCAGCTTAGTGGGAGGCCTAGCCAAAAACATTCAGTACTTC.

The chain links TRBV7-6 to TRBJ2-7; 8 positions match TRBD1. The CDR3 covers 16 residues. The germline V gene has CDR1 SGHVS and CDR2 FNYEAQ. The V gene end was trimmed by 4 bases and the J gene end by 3 bases; junction bases not matched to a gene: 11. In DNA, the CDR3 is TGTGCCAGCAGCTCCAGCTACAGGGGGGACCTCTACGAGCAGTACTTC. This gives the protein CASSSSYRGDLYEQYF.

This clonotype appeared many times. The J gene is TRBJ1-5, the V gene TRBV27; no definite D call. This CDR3 spans 14 amino acids. V lost 0 bases to trimming and J lost 4 bases, with 7 bases between them. Looked up from germline, CDR1 is MNHEY and CDR2 is SMNVEV (reference sequence). This CDR3 reads CASSLSAGNQPQHF. The CDR3 DNA reads as TGTGCCAGCAGTTTATCGGCTGGAAATCAGCCCCAGCATTTT.

This clonotype was recorded many times. The CDR3 DNA reads TGTGCCAGCAGCTTAGAGGGGCGACAGGGATACAATGAGCAGTTCTTC. This encodes CASSLEGRQGYNEQFF. V and J are TRBV7-9 and TRBJ2-1; 7 bases map to TRBD1. V gave up 1 base and J gave up 4 bases; unmatched junction bases: 7. CDR1 and CDR2 from the germline V gene are SEHNR and FQNEAQ (reference sequence). The CDR3 contains 16 residues.

This clonotype was counted at least ten times. The V call is TRBV10-3, the J call TRBJ2-1; possible D gene TRBD1, 6 bases. V lost 7 bases and J 0 bases, leaving 16 bases between the germline ends. The CDR3 sequence is 16 residues long. From germline, CDR1 is ENHRY and CDR2 SYGVKD. CDR3 DNA: TGTGCCATCAAATCGGACAGCTTGAGCTCCTACAATGAGCAGTTCTTC. The encoded protein is CAIKSDSLSSYNEQFF.

This clonotype was seen more than once but under ten times. The V and J genes are TRBV7-9 and TRBJ2-5; D is perhaps TRBD1 (5 bases). Trimming stripped 0 bases from V and 5 bases from J, with 10 bases between. The germline V gene has CDR1 SEHNR and CDR2 FQNEAQ (reference sequence). The CDR3 totals 14 residues. As DNA, the CDR3 is TGTGCCAGCAGCTTAGCAGGGGCCGAGGAGACCCAGTACTTC. It is translated as CASSLAGAEETQYF. Together with reference TRBV7-9 and TRBJ2-5, the CDR3 gives the full variable domain: DTGVSQNPRHKITKRGQNVTFRCDPISEHNRLYWYRQTLGQGPEFLTYFQNEAQLEKSRLLSDRFSAERPKGSFSTLEIQRTEQGDSAMYLCASSLAGAEETQYFGPGTRLLVL.

In regard to this clonotype: No conserved phenylalanine or tryptophan ends this CDR3, so it is likely a read error. The DNA is left out, because the CDR3 cannot be placed on it with certainty; the CDR3 is given as TCRdb lists it. The J gene is TRBJ2-5, the V gene TRBV27; TRBD2, the table's D call, lacks a check against the DNA. Inclusive of both ends, the CDR3 amounts to 15 amino acids. Per germline, CDR1 MNHEY and CDR2 SMNVEV (reference sequence). The CDR3 region is CASSYNAAGSETPYY.

Many counts were recorded for this clonotype. In DNA, the CDR3 is TGTGCCAGCAGCTTGCCACGGACTAGCGGATCCTACAATGAGCAGTTCTTC. As protein: CASSLPRTSGSYNEQFF. The chain has TRBV7-2 and TRBJ2-1, with 10 bases aligning to TRBD2. Germline V gene sequence: CDR1 SGHTA, CDR2 FQGNSA. V gave up 3 bases and J gave up 1 base; unmatched junction bases: 6. The CDR3 contains 17 residues.

This clonotype was observed many times. The chain combines TRBV5-1 with TRBJ1-6; 8 nucleotides agree with TRBD1. After removal of 4 bases from V and 6 bases from J, the junction contained 3 bases not matched to a gene. CDR3 size: 14 residues. In germline, CDR1 is SGHRS, CDR2 YFSETQ. The CDR3 nucleotides are TGCGCCAGCAGCCCCAGGGGGCTTAATTCACCCCTCCACTTT. It codes for CASSPRGLNSPLHF.

This clonotype turned up a few times. The chain carries TRBV7-2 and TRBJ2-3; possible D gene TRBD2, 6 bases. CDR1 and CDR2 (germline): SGHTA, FQGNSA. The CDR3 totals 14 residues. Trimming removed 3 bases from V and 1 base from J, with 8 bases in between. CDR3 amino acids: CASSLSGRTDTQYF. For the CDR3, the DNA is TGTGCCAGCAGCTTGAGCGGGCGCACAGATACGCAGTATTTT.

This clonotype showed up just a few times. This rearrangement joins TRBV6-5 to TRBJ2-7; 7 bases are a match to TRBD1. The CDR3 spans 14 residues. V lost 0 bases, J lost 2 bases, and 1 base stayed unmatched. The germline V gene has CDR1 MNHEY and CDR2 SVGAGI. This CDR3 reads CASSYSQGAYEQYF. The CDR3 DNA follows: TGTGCCAGCAGTTACTCGCAGGGGGCCTACGAGCAGTACTTC.

This clonotype has ten or more counts. The V call is TRBV4-2, the J call TRBJ1-1; no firm D call. V lost 3 bases and J 4 bases, leaving 9 bases between the germline ends. The CDR3 contains 13 residues. Germline values: CDR1 LGHNA, CDR2 YNFKEQ. CDR3 residues: CASSHQTPTEAFF. The CDR3 DNA reads TGTGCCAGCAGCCATCAGACTCCCACTGAAGCTTTCTTT.

The rearrangement joins TRBV6-2 or TRBV6-3 to TRBJ1-1; D remains unclear. This CDR3 has 14 amino acids. The V gene's germline CDR1 is MNHEY and CDR2 SVGEGT. V dropped 5 bases and J dropped 4 bases, with 14 bases sitting between them. The CDR3: CASSSRGGRTEAFF. The DNA for the CDR3 is TGTGCCAGCAGTAGCCGGGGAGGTCGCACTGAAGCTTTCTTT.

The sample holds a few counts of this clonotype. CDR3 loop: CSVVGQGNQPQHF. CDR3 DNA sequence: TGCAGCGTTGTCGGGCAGGGCAATCAGCCCCAGCATTTT. The V gene is TRBV29-1, the J gene TRBJ1-5; D remains unclear. Germline V gives CDR1 SQVTM, CDR2 ANQGSEA. The CDR3 sequence is 13 residues long. The germline V and J ends were trimmed by 4 bases and 2 bases, with 9 bases remaining between them.

This clonotype was observed a handful of times. The chain is built from TRBV2 and TRBJ2-7; D tentatively fits TRBD1 or TRBD2 (5 bases each). V was cut by 4 bases and J by 4 bases, with 14 bases left in between. This CDR3 comprises 14 residues. Germline CDR1 and CDR2: SNHLY and FYNNEI. CDR3 in DNA: TGTGCCAGCAGTGGATTCGGGACCCAGTACGAGCAGTACTTC. The encoded protein is CASSGFGTQYEQYF.

This clonotype was picked up many times. This sequence joins TRBV27 and TRBJ2-3; D call uncertain. Trimming left V 2 bases short and J 2 bases short, with 11 bases between. Germline lookup yields CDR1 MNHEY and CDR2 SMNVEV (reference sequence). CDR3 size: 15 residues. Here the CDR3 DNA reads TGTGCCAGCAGTTTAGCAGGCCAATACACAGATACGCAGTATTTT. Protein sequence: CASSLAGQYTDTQYF.

This clonotype was seen at least ten times. The chain combines TRBV11-2 with TRBJ2-4; perhaps D is TRBD1 or TRBD2 (6 bases each). Germline lookup yields CDR1 SGHAT and CDR2 FQNNGV. The V end was cut by 1 base, the J end by 0 bases, with 10 bases between. This CDR3 has 16 residues. CDR3 coding DNA: TGTGCCAGCAGCTTAGGGGGGGCGCCAGCCAAAAACATTCAGTACTTC. Its protein product is CASSLGGAPAKNIQYF.